The 23 T cell receptor beta chains reported below all come from one sample, sequenced in a study of cytomegalovirus exposure and HLA in healthy donors. This PCR relied on a set of 60 Vbeta primers and 13 Jbeta primers. Here immunoSEQ multiplex PCR was the method, and the copy in TCRdb shows in-frame clones only, minus some. Among about 120,000 clones listed, under 90% were seen once. The sample taken for sequencing was PBMCs. These receptors were taken from a woman in her thirties or forties in good health and CMV-seronegative.

The chain carries TRBV5-6 and TRBJ1-6; tentative D call: TRBD1 (5 bases). Trimming stripped 0 bases from V and 5 bases from J, with 6 bases between. CDR3 size: 14 residues. Germline values: CDR1 SGHDT, CDR2 YYEEEE. CDR3 DNA sequence: TGTGCCAGCAGCTTGGGACAGCATAATTCACCCCTCCACTTT. Translating it yields CASSLGQHNSPLHF.

This chain uses TRBV5-4 with TRBJ1-3; possible D gene TRBD1, 5 bases. Germline CDR1 SGHNT, CDR2 YYREEE (reference sequence). Trimming took off 4 bases at V and 0 bases at J, with 11 bases between the two ends. The CDR3 loop spans 15 amino acids. CDR3 bases: TGTGCCAGCAGCCCAATGGGGGGCTCTGGAAACACCATATATTTT. This sequence encodes CASSPMGGSGNTIYF.

The V and J genes are TRBV5-1 and TRBJ2-2; a possible D gene is TRBD2 (5 bases). The CDR3 has 13 amino acids. V was pared by 4 bases and J by 3 bases, with 7 bases between. Germline CDR1 reads SGHRS; CDR2 reads YFSETQ. The CDR3 DNA sequence: TGCGCCAGCAGCGGGAGTTACACCGGGGAGCTGTTTTTT. It yields the protein CASSGSYTGELFF.

The chain joins TRBV6-6 to TRBJ2-7; 9 bases are a match to TRBD2. This CDR3 is built from 15 residues. From germline, CDR1 is MNHNY and CDR2 SVGAGI (reference sequence). Trimming at V came to 7 bases and at J to 5 bases, leaving 12 bases not matched to a gene. The CDR3 region has the DNA TGTGCCAGCACGTTACGGGGTGCGGGAGGGGACGAGCAGTACTTC. Its protein product is CASTLRGAGGDEQYF.

The V gene is TRBV5-6, the J gene TRBJ2-5; 11 bases line up with TRBD2. The CDR3 is 17 amino acids. The trim removed 0 bases at V and 4 bases at J, leaving 8 bases unmatched. Germline V CDR1 and CDR2: SGHDT, YYEEEE. CDR3 residues: CASSLGRSGGAGETQYF. CDR3 DNA sequence: TGTGCCAGCAGCTTGGGGCGTAGCGGGGGGGCAGGAGAGACCCAGTACTTC.

About this clone: One junction end does not reproduce the germline sequence, and a read error may be involved. The chain uses TRBV7-2 and TRBJ1-5, with TRBD1 as a possible D gene (5 bases). This CDR3 contains 13 residues. CDR1 and CDR2 (germline): SGHTA, FQGNSA. The CDR3: CASRLTDSQPQHF. The CDR3 DNA reads as TGTGCCAGCCGCTTGACAGATTCTCAGCCCCAGCATTTT.

This clone has only one observation. The chain carries TRBV15 and TRBJ2-1; TRBD1 matches at 9 bases. The germline V gene encodes CDR1 LNHNV and CDR2 YYDKDF (reference sequence). There are 12 residues in the CDR3. The V segment lost 0 bases and the J segment 14 bases; nucleotides outside the gene matches: 2. CDR3 sequence: CATSRDWDREFF. The CDR3 DNA sequence: TGTGCCACCAGCAGAGATTGGGACAGGGAGTTCTTC.

This CDR3 reads CASSWDPGGETQYF. CDR3 DNA: TGTGCCAGCAGCTGGGACCCCGGAGGGGAGACCCAGTACTTC. The V gene is TRBV6-5, the J gene TRBJ2-5, with D possibly being TRBD2 (6 bases). The germline V and J ends were trimmed by 6 bases and 5 bases, with 16 bases remaining between them. There are 14 residues in the CDR3. Germline V gene lookup returns CDR1 MNHEY and CDR2 SVGAGI.

V usage is TRBV30 and J usage is TRBJ1-5; TRBD1 is a possible D gene (5 bases). Germline V gene lookup returns CDR1 GTSNPN and CDR2 SVGIG (reference sequence). This CDR3 spans 15 amino acids. Trimming cost V 0 bases and J 2 bases, with 11 bases left between them. CDR3 protein: CAWSVGELGNQPQHF. As DNA, the CDR3 is TGTGCCTGGAGTGTAGGGGAATTAGGCAATCAGCCCCAGCATTTT.

The CDR3 DNA reads as TGCAGCGGTGGTAACAGGGGGAACACTGAAGCTTTCTTT. Protein: CSGGNRGNTEAFF. The chain links TRBV29-1 to TRBJ1-1, with 7 nucleotides matching TRBD1. This CDR3 is 13 amino acids long. J lost 1 base, V lost 7 bases, and 6 bases had no gene match. Germline V gives CDR1 SQVTM, CDR2 ANQGSEA.

This chain connects TRBV2 to TRBJ2-7, with 7 nucleotides matching TRBD2. With 6 bases clipped from V and 0 bases from J, the junction kept 5 bases outside the gene matches. The CDR3 length is 14 residues. Germline V gene sequence: CDR1 SNHLY, CDR2 FYNNEI. The CDR3 is CASRPAGNSYEQYF. The CDR3 bases are TGTGCCAGCAGACCAGCGGGAAACTCCTACGAGCAGTACTTC.

V and J are TRBV6-1 and TRBJ2-3; TRBD2 agrees at 9 bases. The CDR3 is 15 amino acids. V trimming: 7 bases; J trimming: 0 bases; junction bases outside the gene matches: 5. The germline V gene has CDR1 MNHNS and CDR2 SASEGT. CDR3 protein: CASTGTSRSTDTQYF. The CDR3 region has the DNA TGTGCCAGCACCGGGACTAGCAGAAGCACAGATACGCAGTATTTT.

V usage is TRBV7-2 and J usage is TRBJ2-5, with D possibly being TRBD2 (6 bases). V lost 4 bases and J 5 bases, leaving 29 bases between the germline ends. The CDR3 consists of 19 residues. The germline V gene encodes CDR1 SGHTA and CDR2 FQGNSA. Written as DNA, the CDR3 is TGTGCCAGCAGCTCCACGTGGGCGGGACGCCAGACCCGGGGGGAGACCCAGTACTTC. It specifies CASSSTWAGRQTRGETQYF.

The J gene is TRBJ1-2, the V gene TRBV19; 8 bases match TRBD1. Looked up from germline, CDR1 is LNHDA and CDR2 is SQIVND (reference sequence). CDR3 size: 15 residues. Trimming cost V 5 bases and J 13 bases; bases outside gene matches: 18. The CDR3 reads CASSDAGTGFSSPTF. DNA of the CDR3: TGTGCCAGTAGTGACGCCGGGACAGGATTTTCTTCCCCCACCTTC. Using reference TRBV19 and TRBJ1-2 for the parts outside the CDR3, the full variable domain is DGGITQSPKYLFRKEGQNVTLSCEQNLNHDAMYWYRQDPGQGLRLIYYSQIVNDFQKGDIAEGYSVSREKKESFPLTVTSAQKNPTAFYLCASSDAGTGFSSPTFGSGTRLTVV.

The count of this clone is one. The CDR3 region has the DNA TGCGCCAGCAGCCTGACTAGCAGTTACACAGATACGCAGTATTTT. This sequence encodes CASSLTSSYTDTQYF. The V and J genes are TRBV5-1 and TRBJ2-3; TRBD2 matches at 7 bases. The CDR3 spans 15 residues. Germline CDR1 is SGHRS and CDR2 is YFSETQ. J was trimmed by 2 bases and V by 4 bases; bases with no gene match: 7.

This clone was counted only a few times. This chain uses TRBV5-1 with TRBJ2-3; 7 bases are shared with TRBD1. CDR1 and CDR2 from the germline V gene are SGHRS and YFSETQ. The V gene end was trimmed by 3 bases and the J gene end by 5 bases; junction bases not matched to a gene: 9. This CDR3 has 15 residues. CDR3 DNA sequence: TGCGCCAGCAGCTCACGACAGGGCGAGGGAGATACGCAGTATTTT. This sequence encodes CASSSRQGEGDTQYF.

This clone was detected only once. The rearrangement uses TRBV4-1 and TRBJ1-2, with TRBD1 matching 8 bases. Trimming at V came to 1 base and at J to 4 bases, leaving 11 bases not matched to a gene. There are 17 residues in the CDR3. Germline CDR1 reads MGHRA; CDR2 reads YSYEKL. CDR3 nucleotides: TGCGCCAGCAGCCAAGTGGATGACAGGGGCCTTCTCTATGGCTACACCTTC. Translating it yields CASSQVDDRGLLYGYTF.

The chain recombines TRBV5-6 with TRBJ1-2; D is ambiguous. Trimming stripped 0 bases from V and 1 base from J, with 10 bases between. The CDR3 has 15 amino acids. From germline, CDR1 is SGHDT and CDR2 YYEEEE. The CDR3: CASSLVSGNNYGYTF. The CDR3 nucleotides read TGTGCCAGCAGCTTGGTTTCAGGAAATAACTATGGCTACACCTTC. The full variable domain, completed using reference TRBV5-6 and TRBJ1-2, is DAGVTQSPTHLIKTRGQQVTLRCSPKSGHDTVSWYQQALGQGPQFIFQYYEEEERQRGNFPDRFSGHQFPNYSSELNVNALLLGDSALYLCASSLVSGNNYGYTFGSGTRLTVV.

The chain links TRBV7-3 to TRBJ2-3; 7 nucleotides agree with TRBD1. CDR1 SGHTA and CDR2 FQGTGA come from the germline V gene. Trimming took 5 bases from V and 0 from J; bases not matched to a gene: 2. This CDR3 is built from 14 residues. The CDR3 DNA sequence: TGTGCCAGCAGCCGACAGGGCAGCACAGATACGCAGTATTTT. Translating gives CASSRQGSTDTQYF.

J is TRBJ2-1 and V is TRBV19; 9 nucleotides match TRBD2. CDR1 and CDR2 (germline): LNHDA, SQIVND (reference sequence). The CDR3 has 18 residues. V was clipped by 0 bases and J by 3 bases; unmatched bases: 9. In DNA form, the CDR3 reads TGTGCCAGTAGTATAGAGGTGGAGCGGGAGGCAGGCTACAATGAGCAGTTCTTC. Amino acids: CASSIEVEREAGYNEQFF.

This clone came up once. The chain carries TRBV2 and TRBJ2-5, with 8 bases matching TRBD1. The CDR3 covers 14 residues. CDR1 and CDR2 (germline): SNHLY, FYNNEI. Trimming cost V 7 bases and J 3 bases; bases outside gene matches: 7. The CDR3 DNA reads TGTGCCAGCACTGGGACAGGAAAGAAAGAGACCCAGTACTTC. Protein product: CASTGTGKKETQYF.

The gene calls are TRBV7-2 and TRBJ1-3; unclear D gene. This CDR3 contains 15 residues. Trimming stripped 1 base from V and 0 bases from J, with 7 bases between. CDR1 is SGHTA, CDR2 FQGNSA, per germline. CDR3 sequence: CASSLESVSGNTIYF. CDR3 bases: TGTGCCAGCAGCTTAGAATCCGTCTCTGGAAACACCATATATTTT.

This chain uses TRBV5-6 with TRBJ2-4, with 7 positions matching TRBD1. The CDR3 sequence is 16 residues long. With 3 bases clipped from V and 4 bases from J, the junction kept 10 bases outside the gene matches. Germline CDR1 and CDR2: SGHDT and YYEEEE. The DNA of the CDR3 is TGTGCCAGCAGCTACGCTCCGGGACAGAAAAAAAACATTCAGTACTTC. This codes for CASSYAPGQKKNIQYF.